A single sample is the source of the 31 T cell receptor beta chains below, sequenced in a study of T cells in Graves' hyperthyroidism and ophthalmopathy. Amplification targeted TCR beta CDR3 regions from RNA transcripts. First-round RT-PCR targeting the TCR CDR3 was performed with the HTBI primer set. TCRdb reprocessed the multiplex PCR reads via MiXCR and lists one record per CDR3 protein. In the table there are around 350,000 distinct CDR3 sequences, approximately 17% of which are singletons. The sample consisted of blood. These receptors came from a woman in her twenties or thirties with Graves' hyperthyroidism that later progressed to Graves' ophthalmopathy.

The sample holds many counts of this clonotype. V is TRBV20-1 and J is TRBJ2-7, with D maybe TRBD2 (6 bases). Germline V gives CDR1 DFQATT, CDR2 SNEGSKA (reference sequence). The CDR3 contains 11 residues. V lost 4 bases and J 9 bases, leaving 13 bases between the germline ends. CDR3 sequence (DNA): TGCAGTGCTACCGGAGGGATTGGGCAGTACTTC. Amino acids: CSATGGIGQYF.

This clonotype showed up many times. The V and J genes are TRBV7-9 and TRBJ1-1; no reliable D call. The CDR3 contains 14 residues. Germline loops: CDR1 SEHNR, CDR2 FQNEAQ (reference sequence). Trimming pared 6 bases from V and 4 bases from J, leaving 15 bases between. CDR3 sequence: CASSLGRASTEAFF. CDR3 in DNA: TGTGCCAGCAGTTTGGGAAGGGCGAGCACTGAAGCTTTCTTT.

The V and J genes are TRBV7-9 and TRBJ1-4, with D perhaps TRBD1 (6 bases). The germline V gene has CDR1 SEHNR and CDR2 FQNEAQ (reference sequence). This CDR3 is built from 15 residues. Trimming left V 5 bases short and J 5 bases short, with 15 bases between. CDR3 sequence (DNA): TGTGCCAGCAGCGGGGGGGGCCGAGACAATGAAAAACTGTTTTTT. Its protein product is CASSGGGRDNEKLFF. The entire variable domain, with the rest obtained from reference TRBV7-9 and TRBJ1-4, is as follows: DTGVSQNPRHKITKRGQNVTFRCDPISEHNRLYWYRQTLGQGPEFLTYFQNEAQLEKSRLLSDRFSAERPKGSFSTLEIQRTEQGDSAMYLCASSGGGRDNEKLFFGSGTQLSVL.

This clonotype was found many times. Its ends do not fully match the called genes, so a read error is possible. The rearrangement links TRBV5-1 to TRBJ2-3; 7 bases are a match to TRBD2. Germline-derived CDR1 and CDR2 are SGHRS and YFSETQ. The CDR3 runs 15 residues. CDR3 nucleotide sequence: TGTGCCAGCAGCTTAGTTCTAGCGGGCACAGATACGCAGTATTTT. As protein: CASSLVLAGTDTQYF.

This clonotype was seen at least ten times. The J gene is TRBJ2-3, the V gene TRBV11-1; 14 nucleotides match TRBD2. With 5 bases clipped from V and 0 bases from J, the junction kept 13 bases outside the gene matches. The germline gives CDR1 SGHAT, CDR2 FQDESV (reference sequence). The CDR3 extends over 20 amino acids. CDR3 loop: CASSDRTSGGTRPSTDTQYF. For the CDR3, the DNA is TGTGCCAGCAGCGACCGGACTAGCGGGGGGACGCGCCCTAGCACAGATACGCAGTATTTT.

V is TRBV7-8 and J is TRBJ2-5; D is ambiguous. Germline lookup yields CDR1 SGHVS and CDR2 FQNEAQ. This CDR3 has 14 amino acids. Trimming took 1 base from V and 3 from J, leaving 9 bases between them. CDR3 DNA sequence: TGTGCCAGCAGCTTAGGGTGGGATGAAGAGACCCAGTACTTC. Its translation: CASSLGWDEETQYF.

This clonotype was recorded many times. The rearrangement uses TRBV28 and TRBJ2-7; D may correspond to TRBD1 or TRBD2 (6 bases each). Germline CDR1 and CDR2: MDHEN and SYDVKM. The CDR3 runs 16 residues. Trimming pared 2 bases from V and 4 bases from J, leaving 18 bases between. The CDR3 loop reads CASSLGGETGIYEQYF. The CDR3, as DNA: TGTGCCAGCAGTTTAGGAGGGGAGACAGGTATATACGAGCAGTACTTC. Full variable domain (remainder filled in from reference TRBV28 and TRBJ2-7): DVKVTQSSRYLVKRTGEKVFLECVQDMDHENMFWYRQDPGLGLRLIYFSYDVKMKEKGDIPEGYSVSREKKERFSLILESASTNQTSMYLCASSLGGETGIYEQYFGPGTRLTVT.

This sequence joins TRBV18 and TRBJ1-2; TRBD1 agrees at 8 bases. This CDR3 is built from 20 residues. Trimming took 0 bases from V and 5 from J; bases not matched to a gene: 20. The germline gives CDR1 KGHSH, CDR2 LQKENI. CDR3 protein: CASSPPLKGTGSLLLYGYTF. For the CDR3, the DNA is TGTGCCAGCTCACCACCGCTGAAAGGGACAGGATCCCTTTTGTTGTATGGCTACACCTTC.

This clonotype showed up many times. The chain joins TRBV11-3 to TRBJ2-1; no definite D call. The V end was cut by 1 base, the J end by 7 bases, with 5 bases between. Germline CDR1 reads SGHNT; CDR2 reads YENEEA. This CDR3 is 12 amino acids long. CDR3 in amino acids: CASSLGTNEQFF. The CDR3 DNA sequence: TGTGCCAGCAGCTTAGGCACAAATGAGCAGTTCTTC.

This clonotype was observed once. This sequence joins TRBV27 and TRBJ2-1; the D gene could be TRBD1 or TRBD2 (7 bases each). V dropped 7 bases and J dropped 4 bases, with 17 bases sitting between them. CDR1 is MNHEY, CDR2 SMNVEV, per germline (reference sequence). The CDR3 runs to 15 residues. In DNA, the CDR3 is TGTGCCAGCAAGGGGGCTAGGGAGGGATACAATGAGCAGTTCTTC. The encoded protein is CASKGAREGYNEQFF.

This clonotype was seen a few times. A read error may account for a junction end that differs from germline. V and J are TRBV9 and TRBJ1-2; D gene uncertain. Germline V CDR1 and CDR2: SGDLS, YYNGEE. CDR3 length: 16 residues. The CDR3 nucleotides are TGTGCCAGCAGCGAGGTTAACCCCGGGATACCCTATCGCTACACCTTC. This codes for CASSEVNPGIPYRYTF.

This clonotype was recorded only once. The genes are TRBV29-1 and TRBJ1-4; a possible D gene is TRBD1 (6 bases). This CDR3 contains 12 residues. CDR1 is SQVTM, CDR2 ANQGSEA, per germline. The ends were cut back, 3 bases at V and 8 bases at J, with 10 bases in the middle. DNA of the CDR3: TGCAGCGTTGACGGGGGCCGGGAAAAACTGTTTTTT. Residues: CSVDGGREKLFF.

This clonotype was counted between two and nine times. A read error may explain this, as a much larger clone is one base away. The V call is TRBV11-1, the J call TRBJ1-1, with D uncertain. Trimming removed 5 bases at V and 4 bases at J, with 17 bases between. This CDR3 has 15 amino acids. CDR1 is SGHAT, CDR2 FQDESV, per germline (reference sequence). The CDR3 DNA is TGTGCCAGCAGCACACGTGGAGCGGCCAGCACTGAAGCTTTCTTT. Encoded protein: CASSTRGAASTEAFF.

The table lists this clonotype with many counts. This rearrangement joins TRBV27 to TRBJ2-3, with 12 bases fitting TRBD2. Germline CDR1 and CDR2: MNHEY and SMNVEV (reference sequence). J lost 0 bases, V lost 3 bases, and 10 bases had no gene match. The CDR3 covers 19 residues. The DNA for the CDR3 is TGTGCCAGCAGTTTCGTACTAGCGGGGGGAAAAACTAGCACAGATACGCAGTATTTT. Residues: CASSFVLAGGKTSTDTQYF.

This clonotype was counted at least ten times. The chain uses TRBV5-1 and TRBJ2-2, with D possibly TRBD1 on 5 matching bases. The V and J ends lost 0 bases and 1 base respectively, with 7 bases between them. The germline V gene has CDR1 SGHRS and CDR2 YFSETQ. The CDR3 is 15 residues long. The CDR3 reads CASSLGTMNTGELFF. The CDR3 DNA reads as TGCGCCAGCAGCTTGGGGACAATGAACACCGGGGAGCTGTTTTTT.

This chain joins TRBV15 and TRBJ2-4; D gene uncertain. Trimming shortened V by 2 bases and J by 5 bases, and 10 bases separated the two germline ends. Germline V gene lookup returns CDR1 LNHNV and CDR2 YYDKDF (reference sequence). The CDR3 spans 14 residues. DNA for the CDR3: TGTGCCACCAGCAGAAACCTCGCAGAAAACATTCAGTACTTC. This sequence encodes CATSRNLAENIQYF.

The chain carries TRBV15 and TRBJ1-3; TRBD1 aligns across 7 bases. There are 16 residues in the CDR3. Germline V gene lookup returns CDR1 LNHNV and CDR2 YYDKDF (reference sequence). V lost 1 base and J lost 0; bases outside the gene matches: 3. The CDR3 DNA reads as TGTGCCACCAGCAGAGCCGGGACAGCCTCTGGAAACACCATATATTTT. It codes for CATSRAGTASGNTIYF.

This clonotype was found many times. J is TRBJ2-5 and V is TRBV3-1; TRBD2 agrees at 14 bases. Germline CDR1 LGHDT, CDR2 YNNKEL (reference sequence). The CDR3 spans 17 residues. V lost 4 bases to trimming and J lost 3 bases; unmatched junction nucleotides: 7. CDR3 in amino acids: CASSRSTSGGVKETQYF. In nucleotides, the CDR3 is TGTGCCAGCAGCCGCTCGACTAGCGGGGGGGTTAAAGAGACCCAGTACTTC.

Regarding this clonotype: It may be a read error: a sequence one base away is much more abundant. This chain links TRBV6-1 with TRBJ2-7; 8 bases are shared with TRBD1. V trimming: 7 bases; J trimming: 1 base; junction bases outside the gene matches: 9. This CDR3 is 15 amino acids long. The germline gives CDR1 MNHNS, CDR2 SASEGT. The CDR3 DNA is TGTGCCAGCAAAGGACAGGGTGTCACATCCTACGAGCAGTACTTC. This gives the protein CASKGQGVTSYEQYF.

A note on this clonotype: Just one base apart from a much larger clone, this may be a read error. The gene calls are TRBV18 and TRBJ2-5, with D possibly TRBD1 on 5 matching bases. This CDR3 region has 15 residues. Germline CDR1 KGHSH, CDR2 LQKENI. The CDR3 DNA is TGTGCCGGCTCGCGGATCCAGGGAAATACAGAGACCCAGTACTTC. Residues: CAGSRIQGNTETQYF.

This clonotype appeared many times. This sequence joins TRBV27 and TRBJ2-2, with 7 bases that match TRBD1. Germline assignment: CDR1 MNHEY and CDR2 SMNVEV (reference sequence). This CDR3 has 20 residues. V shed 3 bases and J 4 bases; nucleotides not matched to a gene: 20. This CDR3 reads CASSFFTVADRQLFTGELFF. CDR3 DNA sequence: TGTGCCAGCAGTTTTTTTACCGTTGCGGACAGGCAATTATTCACCGGGGAGCTGTTTTTT.

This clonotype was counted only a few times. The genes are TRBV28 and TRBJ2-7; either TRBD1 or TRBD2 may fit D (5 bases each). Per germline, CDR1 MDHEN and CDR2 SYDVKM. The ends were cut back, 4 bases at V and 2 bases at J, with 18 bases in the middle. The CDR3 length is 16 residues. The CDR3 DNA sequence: TGTGCCAGCAGTTCATTAACGACAGTGACTACCTACGAGCAGTACTTC. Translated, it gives CASSSLTTVTTYEQYF.

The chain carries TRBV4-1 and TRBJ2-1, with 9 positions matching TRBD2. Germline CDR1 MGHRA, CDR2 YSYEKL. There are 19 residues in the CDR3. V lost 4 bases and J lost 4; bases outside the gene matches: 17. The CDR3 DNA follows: TGCGCCAGCAGCCCGAGTCCTTTGCGGGGGGGCCGTAGGTACAATGAGCAGTTCTTC. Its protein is CASSPSPLRGGRRYNEQFF.

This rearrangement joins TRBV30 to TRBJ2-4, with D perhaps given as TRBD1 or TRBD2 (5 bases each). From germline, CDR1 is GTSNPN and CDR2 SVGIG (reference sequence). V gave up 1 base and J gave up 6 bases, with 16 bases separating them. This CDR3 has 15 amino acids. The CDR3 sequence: CAWSDIGERLNIQYF. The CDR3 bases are TGTGCCTGGAGTGATATAGGGGAGCGATTAAACATTCAGTACTTC.

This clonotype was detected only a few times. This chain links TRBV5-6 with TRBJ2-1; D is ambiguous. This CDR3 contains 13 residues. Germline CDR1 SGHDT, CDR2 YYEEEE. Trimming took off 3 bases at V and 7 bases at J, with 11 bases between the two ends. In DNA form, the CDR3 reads TGTGCCAGCAGCTACGGAGCCGGGAATGAGCAGTTCTTC. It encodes CASSYGAGNEQFF. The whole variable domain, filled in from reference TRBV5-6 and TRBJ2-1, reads DAGVTQSPTHLIKTRGQQVTLRCSPKSGHDTVSWYQQALGQGPQFIFQYYEEEERQRGNFPDRFSGHQFPNYSSELNVNALLLGDSALYLCASSYGAGNEQFFGPGTRLTVL.

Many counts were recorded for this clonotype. CDR3 region: CASSRLVDSFGEAFF. In DNA form, the CDR3 reads TGTGCCAGCAGCCGTCTCGTGGACAGTTTTGGTGAAGCTTTCTTT. This chain uses TRBV11-2 with TRBJ1-1, with D maybe TRBD1 (6 bases). Germline CDR1 SGHAT, CDR2 FQNNGV. V was trimmed by 5 bases and J by 7 bases, leaving 20 bases between them. The CDR3 covers 15 residues.

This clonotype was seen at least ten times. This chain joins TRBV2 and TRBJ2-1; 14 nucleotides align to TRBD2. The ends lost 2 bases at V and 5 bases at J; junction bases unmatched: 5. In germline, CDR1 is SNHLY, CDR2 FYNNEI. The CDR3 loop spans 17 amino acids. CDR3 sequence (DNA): TGTGCCAGCAGTGAAAAGGGACTAGCGGGAGAAGACAATGAGCAGTTCTTC. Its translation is CASSEKGLAGEDNEQFF.

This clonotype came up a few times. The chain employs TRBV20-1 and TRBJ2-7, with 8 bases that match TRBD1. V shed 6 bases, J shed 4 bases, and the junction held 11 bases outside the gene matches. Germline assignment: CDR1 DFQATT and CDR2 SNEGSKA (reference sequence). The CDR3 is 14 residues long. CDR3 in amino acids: CSAITGTGLYEQYF. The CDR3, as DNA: TGCAGTGCGATCACCGGGACAGGTTTATACGAGCAGTACTTC.

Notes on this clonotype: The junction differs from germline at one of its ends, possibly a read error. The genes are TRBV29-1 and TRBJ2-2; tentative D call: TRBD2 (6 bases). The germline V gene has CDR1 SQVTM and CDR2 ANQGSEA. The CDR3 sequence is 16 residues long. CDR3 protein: CSVEVFGGSGTGELLF. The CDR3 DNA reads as TGCAGCGTTGAAGTGTTTGGGGGGAGTGGGACCGGGGAGCTGCTTTTT.

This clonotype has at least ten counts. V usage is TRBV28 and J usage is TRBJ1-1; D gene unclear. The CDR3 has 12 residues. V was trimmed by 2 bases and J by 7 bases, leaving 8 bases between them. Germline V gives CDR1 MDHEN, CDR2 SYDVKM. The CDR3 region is CASSLVSYEAFF. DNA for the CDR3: TGTGCCAGCAGTTTAGTCAGCTATGAAGCTTTCTTT.

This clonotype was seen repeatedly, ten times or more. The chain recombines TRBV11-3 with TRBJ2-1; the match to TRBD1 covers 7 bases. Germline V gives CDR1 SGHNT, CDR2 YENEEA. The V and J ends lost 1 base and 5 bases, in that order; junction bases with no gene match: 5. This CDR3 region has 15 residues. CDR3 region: CASSLGGGDDNEQFF. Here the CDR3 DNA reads TGTGCCAGCAGCTTAGGAGGGGGCGACGACAATGAGCAGTTCTTC. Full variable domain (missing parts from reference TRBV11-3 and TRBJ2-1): EAGVVQSPRYKIIEKKQPVAFWCNPISGHNTLYWYLQNLGQGPELLIRYENEEAVDDSQLPKDRFSAERLKGVDSTLKIQPAELGDSAVYLCASSLGGGDDNEQFFGPGTRLTVL.